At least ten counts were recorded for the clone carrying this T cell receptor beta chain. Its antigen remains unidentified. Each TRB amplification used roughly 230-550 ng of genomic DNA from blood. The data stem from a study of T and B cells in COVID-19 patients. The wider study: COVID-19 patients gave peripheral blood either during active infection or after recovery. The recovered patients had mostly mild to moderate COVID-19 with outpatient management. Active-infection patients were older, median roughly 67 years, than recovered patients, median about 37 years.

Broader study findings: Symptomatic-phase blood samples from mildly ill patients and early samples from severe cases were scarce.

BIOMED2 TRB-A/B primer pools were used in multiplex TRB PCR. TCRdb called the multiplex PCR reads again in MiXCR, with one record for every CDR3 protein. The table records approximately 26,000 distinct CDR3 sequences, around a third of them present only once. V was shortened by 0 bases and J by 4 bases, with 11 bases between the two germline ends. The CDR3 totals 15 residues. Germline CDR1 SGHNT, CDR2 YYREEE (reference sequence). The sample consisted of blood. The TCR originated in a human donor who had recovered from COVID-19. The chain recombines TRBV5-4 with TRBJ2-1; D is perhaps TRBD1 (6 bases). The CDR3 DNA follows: TGTGCCAGCAGCTTGGGTTACGGACAGTACAATGAGCAGTTCTTC. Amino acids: CASSLGYGQYNEQFF.